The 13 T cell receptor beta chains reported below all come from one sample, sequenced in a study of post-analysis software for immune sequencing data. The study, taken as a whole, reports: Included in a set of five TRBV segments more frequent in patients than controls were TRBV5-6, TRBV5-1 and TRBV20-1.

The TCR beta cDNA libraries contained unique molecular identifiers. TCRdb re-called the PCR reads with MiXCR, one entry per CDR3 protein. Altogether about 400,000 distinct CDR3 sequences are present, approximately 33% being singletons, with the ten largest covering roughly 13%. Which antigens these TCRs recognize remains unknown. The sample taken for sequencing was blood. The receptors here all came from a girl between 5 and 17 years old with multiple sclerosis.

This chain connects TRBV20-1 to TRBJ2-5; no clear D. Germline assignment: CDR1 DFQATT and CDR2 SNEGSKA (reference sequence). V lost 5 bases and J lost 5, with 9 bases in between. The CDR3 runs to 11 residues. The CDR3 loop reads CSAPSYETQYF. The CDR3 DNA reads TGCAGTGCTCCATCTTACGAGACCCAGTACTTC.

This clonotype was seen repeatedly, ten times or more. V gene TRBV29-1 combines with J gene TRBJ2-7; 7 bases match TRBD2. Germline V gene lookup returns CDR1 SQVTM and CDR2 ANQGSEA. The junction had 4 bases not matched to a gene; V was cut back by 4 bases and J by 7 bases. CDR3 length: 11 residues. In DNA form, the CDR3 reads TGCAGCGTTGGGCAGGGAGGGGAGCAGTACTTC. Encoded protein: CSVGQGGEQYF.

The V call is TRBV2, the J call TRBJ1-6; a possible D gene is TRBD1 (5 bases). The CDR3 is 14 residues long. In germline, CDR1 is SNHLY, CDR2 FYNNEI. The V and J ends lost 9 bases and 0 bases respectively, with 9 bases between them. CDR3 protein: CARADNSYNSPLHF. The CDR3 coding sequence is TGTGCCAGGGCGGACAACTCCTATAATTCACCCCTCCACTTT.

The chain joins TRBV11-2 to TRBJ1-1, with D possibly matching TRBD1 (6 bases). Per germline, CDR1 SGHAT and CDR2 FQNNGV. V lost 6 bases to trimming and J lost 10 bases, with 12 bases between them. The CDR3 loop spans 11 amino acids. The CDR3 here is CASRGGPGAFF. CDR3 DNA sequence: TGTGCCAGCAGGGGGGGGCCCGGAGCTTTCTTT.

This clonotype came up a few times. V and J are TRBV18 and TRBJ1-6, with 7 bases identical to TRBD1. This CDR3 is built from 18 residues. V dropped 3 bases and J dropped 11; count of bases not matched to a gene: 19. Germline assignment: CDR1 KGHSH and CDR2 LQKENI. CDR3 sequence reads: CASSPSRDSAFIGTPLHF. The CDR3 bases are TGTGCCAGCTCACCGTCCCGGGACAGTGCCTTCATAGGGACACCCCTCCACTTT.

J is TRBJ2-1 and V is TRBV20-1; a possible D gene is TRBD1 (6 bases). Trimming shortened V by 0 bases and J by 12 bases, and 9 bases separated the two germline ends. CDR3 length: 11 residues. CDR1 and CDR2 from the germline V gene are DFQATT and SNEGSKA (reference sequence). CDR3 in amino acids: CSARDPTGQFF. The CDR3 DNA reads TGCAGTGCTAGAGATCCGACAGGGCAGTTCTTC.

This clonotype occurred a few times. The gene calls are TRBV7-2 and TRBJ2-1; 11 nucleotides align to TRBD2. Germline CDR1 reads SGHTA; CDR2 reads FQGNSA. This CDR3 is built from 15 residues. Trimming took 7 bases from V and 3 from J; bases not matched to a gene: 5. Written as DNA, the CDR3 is TGTGCCAGCACCATGGGACTAGCGGTCTACAATGAGCAGTTCTTC. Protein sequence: CASTMGLAVYNEQFF. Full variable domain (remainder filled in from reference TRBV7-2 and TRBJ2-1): GAGVSQSPSNKVTEKGKDVELRCDPISGHTALYWYRQSLGQGLEFLIYFQGNSAPDKSGLPSDRFSAERTGGSVSTLTIQRTQQEDSAVYLCASTMGLAVYNEQFFGPGTRLTVL.

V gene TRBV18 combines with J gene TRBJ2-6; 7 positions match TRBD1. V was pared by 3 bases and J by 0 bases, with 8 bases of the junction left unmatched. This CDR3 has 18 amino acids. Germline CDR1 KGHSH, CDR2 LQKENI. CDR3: CASSPGPGGYSGANVLTF. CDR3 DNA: TGTGCCAGCTCACCCGGCCCAGGGGGATACTCTGGGGCCAACGTCCTGACTTTC.

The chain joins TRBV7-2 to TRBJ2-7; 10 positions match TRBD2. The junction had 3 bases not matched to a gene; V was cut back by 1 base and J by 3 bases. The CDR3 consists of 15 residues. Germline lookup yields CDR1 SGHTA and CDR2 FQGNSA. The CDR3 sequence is CASSLELAGYYEQYF. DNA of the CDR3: TGTGCCAGCAGCTTAGAACTAGCGGGGTACTACGAGCAGTACTTC.

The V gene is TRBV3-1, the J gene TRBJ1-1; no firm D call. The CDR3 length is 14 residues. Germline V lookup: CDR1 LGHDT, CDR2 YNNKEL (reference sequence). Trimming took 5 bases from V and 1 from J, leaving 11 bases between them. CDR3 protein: CASSFRHWNTEAFF. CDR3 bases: TGTGCCAGCAGCTTCAGACATTGGAACACTGAAGCTTTCTTT. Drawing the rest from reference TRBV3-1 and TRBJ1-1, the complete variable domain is DTAVSQTPKYLVTQMGNDKSIKCEQNLGHDTMYWYKQDSKKFLKIMFSYNNKELIINETVPNRFSPKSPDKAHLNLHINSLELGDSAVYFCASSFRHWNTEAFFGQGTRLTVV.

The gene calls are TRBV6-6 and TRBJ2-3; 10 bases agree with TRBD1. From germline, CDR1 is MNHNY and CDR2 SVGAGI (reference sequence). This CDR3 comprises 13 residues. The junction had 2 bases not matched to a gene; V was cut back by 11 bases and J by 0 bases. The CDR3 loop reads CAVGQGSTDTQYF. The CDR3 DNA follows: TGTGCCGTGGGACAGGGGAGCACAGATACGCAGTATTTT.

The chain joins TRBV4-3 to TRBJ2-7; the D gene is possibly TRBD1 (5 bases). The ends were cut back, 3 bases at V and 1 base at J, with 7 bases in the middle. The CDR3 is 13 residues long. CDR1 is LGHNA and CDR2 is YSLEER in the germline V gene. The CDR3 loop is CASSQDNSYEQYF. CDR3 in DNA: TGCGCCAGCAGCCAGGACAATTCCTACGAGCAGTACTTC.

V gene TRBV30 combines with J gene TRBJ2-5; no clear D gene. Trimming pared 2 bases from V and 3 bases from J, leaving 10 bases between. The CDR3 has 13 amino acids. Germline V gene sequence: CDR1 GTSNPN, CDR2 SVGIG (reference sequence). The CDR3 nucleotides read TGTGCCTGGAGTTTCGGTCTTAAAGAGACCCAGTACTTC. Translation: CAWSFGLKETQYF.